These 21 T cell receptor beta chains came from one sample sequenced in a study of T cell changes during pregnancy in multiple sclerosis. Measured with immunoSEQ multiplex PCR; TCRdb has only the in-frame clones, and not every one. The sample includes some 70,000 clones, roughly 92% of them seen just once. The input for sequencing was CD8+ T cells from peripheral blood mononuclear cells, taken in the third trimester of pregnancy. The receptor set was obtained from a female donor in good health, enrolled as a control in a pregnancy study.

The genes are TRBV9 and TRBJ2-7, with 11 bases aligning to TRBD2. From germline, CDR1 is SGDLS and CDR2 YYNGEE. The CDR3 consists of 15 residues. V lost 0 bases to trimming and J lost 3 bases; unmatched junction nucleotides: 2. Written as DNA, the CDR3 is TGTGCCAGCAGCGTAGTTGGACTAGCGGGCTACGAGCAGTACTTC. It yields the protein CASSVVGLAGYEQYF.

The V gene is TRBV27, the J gene TRBJ2-7; D is perhaps TRBD1 (6 bases). This CDR3 is 14 amino acids long. The ends were cut back, 4 bases at V and 6 bases at J, with 16 bases in the middle. CDR1 and CDR2 from the germline V gene are MNHEY and SMNVEV (reference sequence). CDR3 loop: CASSSGRGSSEQYF. CDR3 DNA: TGTGCCAGCAGTTCAGGCAGGGGTTCTTCCGAGCAGTACTTC.

As to this clone: The sample contains more than one DNA sequence encoding this CDR3. This rearrangement joins TRBV5-6 to TRBJ2-7; 9 bases line up with TRBD1. Per germline, CDR1 SGHDT and CDR2 YYEEEE. Trimming took 2 bases from V and 3 from J; bases not matched to a gene: 3. This CDR3 comprises 14 residues. CDR3 DNA sequence: TGTGCCAGCAGCTTTCCGGGACAGGGCTACGAGCAGTACTTC. Residues: CASSFPGQGYEQYF.

The genes are TRBV7-9 and TRBJ1-5; 9 bases map to TRBD1. After removal of 5 bases from V and 0 bases from J, the junction contained 14 bases not matched to a gene. This CDR3 has 19 residues. The V gene's germline CDR1 is SEHNR and CDR2 FQNEAQ (reference sequence). The CDR3 loop reads CASSRGLGQGPISNQPQHF. The CDR3 nucleotides read TGTGCCAGCAGCCGGGGGCTGGGACAGGGTCCGATTAGCAATCAGCCCCAGCATTTT.

This clone was seen a few times. The rearrangement links TRBV27 to TRBJ2-7; 7 positions agree with TRBD1. Germline V gene sequence: CDR1 MNHEY, CDR2 SMNVEV (reference sequence). The CDR3 consists of 13 residues. The ends lost 3 bases at V and 5 bases at J; junction bases unmatched: 4. In DNA, the CDR3 is TGTGCCAGCAGTTTTCGACAGGGAAACGAGCAGTACTTC. Residues: CASSFRQGNEQYF.

V is TRBV4-3 and J is TRBJ1-1, with D maybe TRBD1 (5 bases). Trimming stripped 0 bases from V and 0 bases from J, with 11 bases between. This CDR3 region has 16 residues. Germline loops: CDR1 LGHNA, CDR2 YSLEER. The CDR3 DNA sequence: TGCGCCAGCAGCCAAGATTGGGGGGGGTTGAACACTGAAGCTTTCTTT. Its translation is CASSQDWGGLNTEAFF.

The gene calls are TRBV27 and TRBJ2-1; 8 positions match TRBD2. The length of the CDR3 is 15 residues. V shed 3 bases and J 0 bases; nucleotides not matched to a gene: 1. Germline V gene lookup returns CDR1 MNHEY and CDR2 SMNVEV (reference sequence). CDR3: CASSLGTSSYNEQFF. In DNA, the CDR3 is TGTGCCAGCAGTTTGGGGACTAGCTCCTACAATGAGCAGTTCTTC.

The rearrangement joins TRBV28 to TRBJ2-3; the match to TRBD1 covers 9 bases. The ends lost 3 bases at V and 4 bases at J; junction bases unmatched: 8. This CDR3 is built from 16 residues. Germline V gives CDR1 MDHEN, CDR2 SYDVKM. CDR3 in amino acids: CASSFDRDRASDTQYF. In nucleotides, the CDR3 is TGTGCCAGCAGTTTCGACCGGGACAGGGCCTCAGATACGCAGTATTTT.

On this clone: The junction shows a germline mismatch at one end, possibly a read error. The chain has TRBV6-6 and TRBJ2-2; tentatively, D is TRBD1 (6 bases). In germline, CDR1 is MNHNY, CDR2 SVGAGI (reference sequence). The CDR3 sequence is 16 residues long. The CDR3 loop reads CASSDRDTSNTGKLFF. CDR3 in DNA: TGTGCCAGCAGCGACCGGGACACCTCGAACACCGGGAAGCTGTTTTTT.

J is TRBJ2-2 and V is TRBV10-3, with 7 nucleotides matching TRBD1. The CDR3 spans 17 residues. In germline, CDR1 is ENHRY, CDR2 SYGVKD. The V gene end was trimmed by 2 bases and the J gene end by 2 bases; junction bases not matched to a gene: 8. The CDR3 loop is CAISEEAGGINTGELFF. The CDR3 nucleotides are TGTGCCATCAGTGAGGAGGCAGGGGGAATTAACACCGGGGAGCTGTTTTTT.

This rearrangement joins TRBV27 to TRBJ2-7; TRBD1 might be the D (6 bases). V was shortened by 4 bases and J by 6 bases, with 16 bases between the two germline ends. The CDR3 length is 14 residues. Germline-derived CDR1 and CDR2 are MNHEY and SMNVEV (reference sequence). The CDR3 nucleotides read TGTGCCAGCAGTTCCCACCTGACAGGCTTCGAGCAGTACTTC. Its protein product is CASSSHLTGFEQYF.

The chain uses TRBV2 and TRBJ2-5; 7 nucleotides align to TRBD1. Germline CDR1 and CDR2: SNHLY and FYNNEI. V dropped 6 bases and J dropped 2; count of bases not matched to a gene: 6. CDR3 length: 14 amino acids. DNA for the CDR3: TGTGCCAGCAGAGCGGACAGGACTCAAGAGACCCAGTACTTC. This encodes CASRADRTQETQYF.

Concerning this clone itself: The junction and the germline gene differ at one end; a read error may be behind it. The chain combines TRBV30 with TRBJ1-2, with D perhaps TRBD1 (5 bases). CDR1 and CDR2 from the germline V gene are GTSNPN and SVGIG (reference sequence). The CDR3 sequence is 10 residues long. CDR3 coding DNA: TGTGCCTGGGGGTTGGGGGAGGCTTACTTC. Translated, it gives CAWGLGEAYF.

This chain joins TRBV19 and TRBJ1-1, with D tentatively TRBD1 (5 bases). V was clipped by 7 bases and J by 3 bases, with 15 bases between them. The CDR3 consists of 14 residues. Germline lookup yields CDR1 LNHDA and CDR2 SQIVND (reference sequence). The CDR3 here is CASTRGEMDTEAFF. In DNA form, the CDR3 reads TGTGCCAGTACCCGGGGGGAAATGGACACTGAAGCTTTCTTT.

The V call is TRBV6-6, the J call TRBJ1-6, with 8 bases identical to TRBD1. There are 14 residues in the CDR3. J gave up 7 bases and V 6 bases, and 5 bases lay outside the gene matches. Per germline, CDR1 MNHNY and CDR2 SVGAGI (reference sequence). The CDR3 DNA sequence: TGTGCCAGCAGAAAGACAGGGGAGAATTCACCCCTCCACTTT. Protein product: CASRKTGENSPLHF.

The chain couples TRBV5-1 to TRBJ1-1; no definite D call. There are 11 residues in the CDR3. V was cut by 4 bases and J by 8 bases, with 9 bases left in between. The germline V gene has CDR1 SGHRS and CDR2 YFSETQ. CDR3 DNA sequence: TGCGCCAGCAGCCTAGGTGGAGAAGCTTTCTTT. This codes for CASSLGGEAFF.

The chain has TRBV25-1 and TRBJ1-1; a possible D gene is TRBD1 (5 bases). This CDR3 contains 14 residues. V gave up 3 bases and J gave up 4 bases, with 12 bases separating them. Per the germline V gene, CDR1 is MGHDK and CDR2 is SYGVNS. The CDR3 here is CASSDLADSTEAFF. The CDR3 bases are TGTGCCAGCAGTGATTTGGCTGACAGCACTGAAGCTTTCTTT.

The chain recombines TRBV6-5 with TRBJ1-2, with 8 bases identical to TRBD1. This CDR3 comprises 15 residues. The V gene end was trimmed by 4 bases and the J gene end by 0 bases; junction bases not matched to a gene: 4. Per the germline V gene, CDR1 is MNHEY and CDR2 is SVGAGI. CDR3 in amino acids: CASSSRQGSNYGYTF. The CDR3 coding sequence is TGTGCCAGCAGTTCTCGACAGGGGTCTAACTATGGCTACACCTTC.

CDR3 in DNA: TGTGCCAGCAGTCACACAGGGGGAAAAAACACTGAAGCTTTCTTT. Protein sequence: CASSHTGGKNTEAFF. The chain employs TRBV7-9 and TRBJ1-1; 8 nucleotides align to TRBD1. Germline V gene data show CDR1 as SEHNR and CDR2 as FQNEAQ (reference sequence). This CDR3 contains 15 residues. Trimming took 6 bases from V and 2 from J; bases not matched to a gene: 8. The full variable domain, completed using reference TRBV7-9 and TRBJ1-1, is DTGVSQNPRHKITKRGQNVTFRCDPISEHNRLYWYRQTLGQGPEFLTYFQNEAQLEKSRLLSDRFSAERPKGSFSTLEIQRTEQGDSAMYLCASSHTGGKNTEAFFGQGTRLTVV.

The CDR3 loop reads CASSDRDRVNEQYF. As DNA, the CDR3 is TGTGCCAGTTCGGACCGGGACAGGGTGAACGAGCAGTACTTC. V is TRBV19 and J is TRBJ2-7; 9 positions match TRBD1. The CDR3 is made up of 14 amino acids. CDR1 is LNHDA and CDR2 is SQIVND in the germline V gene (reference sequence). With V trimmed by 8 bases and J by 5 bases, 10 bases remained unmatched.

This clone has a single count. The V gene is TRBV7-6, the J gene TRBJ2-7; D is perhaps TRBD2 (6 bases). The V and J ends lost 3 bases and 3 bases respectively, with 9 bases between them. This CDR3 comprises 13 residues. Per the germline V gene, CDR1 is SGHVS and CDR2 is FNYEAQ. The CDR3 region is CASSFRGNYEQYF. The CDR3 bases are TGTGCCAGCAGCTTCCGCGGGAACTACGAGCAGTACTTC.